This T cell receptor beta chain is from a study of blood T cell repertoires in COVID-19. On the study more broadly: The samples span acute and convalescent COVID-19 from the United States, Italy and Spain. T cells, B-cell-depleted T cells, or PBMCs supplied cDNA or gDNA.

V was clipped by 11 bases and J by 1 base; unmatched bases: 6. Germline CDR1 reads ENHRY; CDR2 reads SYGVKD. The CDR3 totals 13 residues. As processed by the authors: Researchers report that nucleated cell counts were estimated from reference gene primer amplification. Libraries were prepared by immunoSEQ multiplex PCR; TCRdb keeps only in-frame clonotypes and omits some of them. From that table come the V and J calls and clone size; the DNA was used to work out D and trimming. The data show about 120,000 clones, almost 90% seen once. This chain joins TRBV10-3 and TRBJ2-7; 9 bases line up with TRBD1. Sequenced input: peripheral blood. This receptor was taken from a woman aged 50 to 60 with active or convalescent COVID-19. CDR3 bases: TGTGCCGCCACCGGGACAGGGTCCTACGAGCAGTACTTC. This translates into CAATGTGSYEQYF.